A selection of T cell receptor beta chains follows, all from one sample in a study of T-cell reconstitution after alpha-beta-depleted transplantation in children. TCRdb itself ran the PCR reads through MiXCR, one entry per CDR3 protein. This table has about 120,000 distinct CDR3 sequences, 10% appearing once. Source: PBMCs from the stem cell graft donor, taken from the stem cell graft. The receptors originated from a human donor who donated a stem cell graft to a child with acute lymphoblastic leukemia. The CDR3 runs from the conserved cysteine through the conserved F or W. Fields, in order: V gene, J gene, clone size, D gene, CDR3 protein, CDR3 DNA. D genes are given only for firm matches. Part of the rows lack a size; the others show once, few, many or a class for expanded clones.

V gene: TRBV10-1; J gene: TRBJ1-1; clone size: .; D gene: .; CDR3 protein: CASSAGFGTEAFF; CDR3 DNA: TGCGCCAGCAGTGCCGGGTTCGGCACTGAAGCTTTCTTT
V gene: TRBV5-1; J gene: TRBJ1-1; clone size: many; D gene: .; CDR3 protein: CASSLGGGGTEAFF; CDR3 DNA: TGCGCCAGCAGCTTGGGGGGAGGAGGCACTGAAGCTTTCTTT
V gene: TRBV24-1; J gene: TRBJ2-3; clone size: many; D gene: .; CDR3 protein: CATSDGTADTQYF; CDR3 DNA: TGTGCCACCAGTGATGGGACCGCAGATACGCAGTATTTT
V gene: TRBV25-1; J gene: TRBJ2-7; clone size: few; D gene: .; CDR3 protein: CASSASSYEQYF; CDR3 DNA: TGTGCCAGCAGTGCGTCGTCCTACGAGCAGTACTTC
V gene: TRBV12-3/TRBV12-4; J gene: TRBJ1-1; clone size: .; D gene: TRBD1; CDR3 protein: CASSPGTGGRNTEAFF; CDR3 DNA: TGTGCCAGCAGTCCCGGGACAGGGGGGAGGAACACTGAAGCTTTCTTT
V gene: TRBV5-1; J gene: TRBJ1-3; clone size: many; D gene: TRBD1; CDR3 protein: CASSLGQGTSSGNTIYF; CDR3 DNA: TGCGCCAGCAGCTTGGGACAGGGGACGAGCTCTGGAAACACCATATATTTT
V gene: TRBV19; J gene: TRBJ1-3; clone size: .; D gene: .; CDR3 protein: CASTTWRGAGNTIYF; CDR3 DNA: TGTGCCAGTACCACTTGGAGAGGGGCCGGAAACACCATATATTTT
V gene: TRBV7-9; J gene: TRBJ1-4; clone size: many; D gene: .; CDR3 protein: CASSLPLGFEKLFF; CDR3 DNA: TGTGCCAGCAGCTTGCCGTTGGGGTTTGAAAAACTGTTTTTT
V gene: TRBV20-1; J gene: TRBJ1-5; clone size: many; D gene: TRBD1; CDR3 protein: CSAPSGGSGNQPQHF; CDR3 DNA: TGCAGTGCCCCCTCAGGGGGCTCGGGCAATCAGCCCCAGCATTTT
V gene: TRBV5-1; J gene: TRBJ2-3; clone size: many; D gene: .; CDR3 protein: CASSYSIGADTQYF; CDR3 DNA: TGCGCCAGCAGCTATAGTATCGGGGCAGATACGCAGTATTTT
V gene: TRBV9; J gene: TRBJ1-1; clone size: few; D gene: .; CDR3 protein: CASSAQGGQLSNTEAFF; CDR3 DNA: TGTGCCAGCAGCGCTCAAGGCGGACAGCTTTCGAACACTGAAGCTTTCTTT
V gene: TRBV6-1; J gene: TRBJ2-1; clone size: many; D gene: .; CDR3 protein: CASSEGQGRVEQFF; CDR3 DNA: TGTGCCAGCAGTGAAGGACAGGGGAGGGTTGAGCAGTTCTTC
V gene: TRBV20-1; J gene: TRBJ2-6; clone size: many; D gene: .; CDR3 protein: CSARTLLRGGAPSGANVLTF; CDR3 DNA: TGCAGTGCTAGAACACTTCTTCGAGGAGGGGCTCCCTCTGGGGCCAACGTCCTGACTTTC
V gene: TRBV6-5; J gene: TRBJ2-3; clone size: .; D gene: .; CDR3 protein: CASSSLTPGTDTQYF; CDR3 DNA: TGTGCCAGCAGTTCCCTAACCCCGGGCACAGATACGCAGTATTTT
V gene: TRBV7-2; J gene: TRBJ2-7; clone size: many; D gene: .; CDR3 protein: CASSSSISGAWELSGAYEQYF; CDR3 DNA: TGTGCCAGCAGCTCTAGCATATCGGGGGCATGGGAATTGAGCGGAGCCTACGAGCAGTACTTC
V gene: TRBV15; J gene: TRBJ1-2; clone size: many; D gene: TRBD1; CDR3 protein: CATSRPRETGVGYTF; CDR3 DNA: TGTGCCACCAGCAGACCGAGGGAGACAGGGGTTGGCTACACCTTC
V gene: TRBV5-1; J gene: TRBJ2-3; clone size: many; D gene: .; CDR3 protein: CASSTGDRTDTQYF; CDR3 DNA: TGCGCCAGCAGCACCGGGGACCGCACAGATACGCAGTATTTT
V gene: TRBV12-3/TRBV12-4; J gene: TRBJ2-1; clone size: many; D gene: .; CDR3 protein: CASRRGDKYNEQFF; CDR3 DNA: TGTGCCAGCAGGAGGGGGGACAAATACAATGAGCAGTTCTTC
V gene: TRBV5-1; J gene: TRBJ2-5; clone size: many; D gene: .; CDR3 protein: CASSLADQETQYF; CDR3 DNA: TGCGCCAGCAGCTTAGCCGACCAAGAGACCCAGTACTTC
V gene: TRBV24-1; J gene: TRBJ2-2; clone size: .; D gene: TRBD1; CDR3 protein: CATSAAGLGQGATGELFF; CDR3 DNA: TGTGCCACCAGTGCCGCCGGACTCGGACAGGGGGCGACCGGGGAGCTGTTTTTT
V gene: TRBV7-7; J gene: TRBJ2-5; clone size: many; D gene: .; CDR3 protein: CASSLNRQETQYF; CDR3 DNA: TGTGCTAGCAGCTTAAACAGACAAGAGACCCAGTACTTC
V gene: TRBV10-3; J gene: TRBJ2-7; clone size: many; D gene: TRBD1; CDR3 protein: CAISERDRGHHEQYF; CDR3 DNA: TGTGCCATCAGTGAACGGGACAGGGGGCACCACGAGCAGTACTTC
V gene: TRBV29-1; J gene: TRBJ2-1; clone size: few; D gene: TRBD1; CDR3 protein: CSVEDPALDRGQDEQFF; CDR3 DNA: TGCAGCGTTGAAGATCCCGCCTTGGACAGGGGGCAAGATGAGCAGTTCTTC
V gene: TRBV5-1; J gene: TRBJ1-5; clone size: many; D gene: TRBD1; CDR3 protein: CASSATGDAQPQHF; CDR3 DNA: TGCGCCAGCAGCGCGACAGGGGACGCTCAGCCCCAGCATTTT
V gene: TRBV24-1; J gene: TRBJ2-7; clone size: many; D gene: .; CDR3 protein: CATRVGAYEQYF; CDR3 DNA: TGTGCCACCAGGGTAGGAGCCTACGAGCAGTACTTC
V gene: TRBV6-1; J gene: TRBJ2-1; clone size: many; D gene: TRBD2; CDR3 protein: CASRGLAGGDNEQFF; CDR3 DNA: TGTGCCAGCAGAGGACTAGCGGGGGGGGACAATGAGCAGTTCTTC
V gene: TRBV12-3/TRBV12-4; J gene: TRBJ2-5; clone size: .; D gene: .; CDR3 protein: CASSFARQDDGGTQYF; CDR3 DNA: TGTGCCAGCAGTTTCGCCCGACAGGACGACGGGGGGACCCAGTACTTC
V gene: TRBV29-1; J gene: TRBJ1-2; clone size: many; D gene: .; CDR3 protein: CSVPQGDYGYTF; CDR3 DNA: TGCAGCGTCCCGCAGGGTGACTATGGCTACACCTTC
V gene: TRBV20-1; J gene: TRBJ2-1; clone size: many; D gene: TRBD2; CDR3 protein: CSARLAVNEQFF; CDR3 DNA: TGCAGTGCTAGGCTAGCGGTCAATGAGCAGTTCTTC
V gene: TRBV5-1; J gene: TRBJ2-6; clone size: many; D gene: .; CDR3 protein: CASSLSAGLAGANVLTF; CDR3 DNA: TGCGCCAGCAGCTTGTCTGCAGGCTTAGCTGGGGCCAACGTCCTGACTTTC
V gene: TRBV12-3/TRBV12-4; J gene: TRBJ2-7; clone size: many; D gene: TRBD2; CDR3 protein: CASSPGEGMSSYEQYF; CDR3 DNA: TGTGCCAGCAGTCCGGGGGAGGGGATGAGCTCCTACGAGCAGTACTTC
V gene: TRBV5-1; J gene: TRBJ2-1; clone size: many; D gene: .; CDR3 protein: CASRAELYNEQFF; CDR3 DNA: TGCGCCAGCAGAGCGGAATTATACAATGAGCAGTTCTTC
V gene: TRBV4-3; J gene: TRBJ2-2; clone size: many; D gene: TRBD1; CDR3 protein: CASSRQPGQGGGELFF; CDR3 DNA: TGCGCCAGCAGCCGCCAACCGGGACAGGGGGGCGGGGAGCTGTTTTTT
V gene: TRBV6-5; J gene: TRBJ2-7; clone size: many; D gene: TRBD1; CDR3 protein: CASSSITSTGDSYEQYF; CDR3 DNA: TGTGCCAGCAGTTCAATTACTTCGACAGGGGACTCCTACGAGCAGTACTTC
V gene: TRBV5-6; J gene: TRBJ2-7; clone size: many; D gene: .; CDR3 protein: CASSLATREQYF; CDR3 DNA: TGTGCCAGCAGCTTGGCTACCCGCGAGCAGTACTTC
V gene: TRBV20-1; J gene: TRBJ1-3; clone size: many; D gene: .; CDR3 protein: CSARDPSGVLSGNTIYF; CDR3 DNA: TGCAGTGCTAGAGATCCCTCGGGGGTTCTCTCTGGAAACACCATATATTTT
V gene: TRBV10-2; J gene: TRBJ1-4; clone size: many; D gene: .; CDR3 protein: CASSGTAVGEKLFF; CDR3 DNA: TGCGCCAGCAGTGGGACCGCCGTTGGAGAAAAACTGTTTTTT
V gene: TRBV5-5; J gene: TRBJ2-3; clone size: many; D gene: TRBD1; CDR3 protein: CASSFRQGGVTDTQYF; CDR3 DNA: TGTGCCAGCAGCTTTCGACAGGGGGGGGTCACAGATACGCAGTATTTT
V gene: TRBV12-3/TRBV12-4; J gene: TRBJ2-7; clone size: many; D gene: .; CDR3 protein: CASSFFLNRYEQYF; CDR3 DNA: TGTGCCAGCAGTTTTTTTCTGAACCGCTACGAGCAGTACTTC
V gene: TRBV7-3; J gene: TRBJ1-6; clone size: many; D gene: .; CDR3 protein: CASSVGGWSPLHF; CDR3 DNA: TGTGCCAGCAGCGTGGGGGGGTGGTCACCCCTCCACTTT
V gene: TRBV19; J gene: TRBJ2-1; clone size: .; D gene: .; CDR3 protein: CASSISPGSYNEQFF; CDR3 DNA: TGTGCCAGTAGTATTTCTCCAGGCTCCTACAATGAGCAGTTCTTC
V gene: TRBV6-2/TRBV6-3; J gene: TRBJ1-5; clone size: .; D gene: TRBD1; CDR3 protein: CASRRGTGDSNQPQHF; CDR3 DNA: TGTGCCAGCCGGAGGGGGACAGGGGATAGCAATCAGCCCCAGCATTTT
V gene: TRBV7-2; J gene: TRBJ2-1; clone size: many; D gene: .; CDR3 protein: CASSRQYNEQFF; CDR3 DNA: TGTGCCAGCAGCCGACAGTACAATGAGCAGTTCTTC
V gene: TRBV5-1; J gene: TRBJ2-7; clone size: many; D gene: TRBD1; CDR3 protein: CASSFGQGGYEQYF; CDR3 DNA: TGCGCCAGCAGCTTTGGACAGGGGGGCTACGAGCAGTACTTC
V gene: TRBV7-9; J gene: TRBJ2-7; clone size: few; D gene: TRBD1; CDR3 protein: CASKLTGQDSGQYF; CDR3 DNA: TGTGCCAGCAAATTAACGGGACAGGACTCCGGGCAGTACTTC
V gene: TRBV20-1; J gene: TRBJ2-7; clone size: many; D gene: TRBD1; CDR3 protein: CSARAGTGSYEQYF; CDR3 DNA: TGCAGTGCTAGAGCCGGGACAGGCTCCTACGAGCAGTACTTC
V gene: TRBV5-6; J gene: TRBJ2-5; clone size: many; D gene: .; CDR3 protein: CASSLPGYQETQYF; CDR3 DNA: TGTGCCAGCAGCTTACCAGGGTACCAAGAGACCCAGTACTTC
V gene: TRBV18; J gene: TRBJ1-5; clone size: many; D gene: .; CDR3 protein: CASSPGQGIQPQHF; CDR3 DNA: TGTGCCAGCTCACCTGGGCAGGGTATTCAGCCCCAGCATTTT
V gene: TRBV12-3/TRBV12-4; J gene: TRBJ1-2; clone size: many; D gene: .; CDR3 protein: CASSGRDPTLDGYTF; CDR3 DNA: TGTGCCAGCAGTGGCCGGGACCCCACCTTGGATGGCTACACCTTC
V gene: TRBV20-1; J gene: TRBJ2-7; clone size: many; D gene: TRBD1; CDR3 protein: CSAPTATGFYEQYF; CDR3 DNA: TGCAGTGCTCCGACTGCGACAGGGTTCTACGAGCAGTACTTC
V gene: TRBV4-3; J gene: TRBJ2-5; clone size: many; D gene: TRBD1; CDR3 protein: CASSQQDRGEETQYF; CDR3 DNA: TGCGCCAGCAGCCAACAAGACAGGGGTGAAGAGACCCAGTACTTC
V gene: TRBV30; J gene: TRBJ1-5; clone size: few; D gene: .; CDR3 protein: CAWGIGRYNQPQHF; CDR3 DNA: TGTGCCTGGGGGATAGGACGGTACAATCAGCCCCAGCATTTT
V gene: TRBV5-4; J gene: TRBJ2-3; clone size: .; D gene: TRBD1; CDR3 protein: CASSLAGQGLADTQYF; CDR3 DNA: TGTGCCAGCAGCTTAGCGGGACAGGGGTTAGCAGATACGCAGTATTTT
V gene: TRBV21-1; J gene: TRBJ2-1; clone size: .; D gene: .; CDR3 protein: CASSTRDRGNEQFF; CDR3 DNA: TGTGCCAGCAGCACTCGGGACAGGGGAAATGAGCAGTTCTTC
V gene: TRBV12-3/TRBV12-4; J gene: TRBJ2-3; clone size: many; D gene: .; CDR3 protein: CASIAGSTDTQYF; CDR3 DNA: TGTGCCAGCATCGCTGGGAGCACAGATACGCAGTATTTT
V gene: TRBV12-3/TRBV12-4; J gene: TRBJ2-5; clone size: many; D gene: .; CDR3 protein: CASSLGGERQETQYF; CDR3 DNA: TGTGCCAGCAGTCTTGGCGGGGAGCGGCAAGAGACCCAGTACTTC
V gene: TRBV2; J gene: TRBJ1-4; clone size: many; D gene: TRBD1; CDR3 protein: CASMDRAAEKLFF; CDR3 DNA: TGTGCCAGCATGGACAGGGCGGCCGAAAAACTGTTTTTT
V gene: TRBV7-2; J gene: TRBJ1-5; clone size: many; D gene: .; CDR3 protein: CASSLPGHNQPQHF; CDR3 DNA: TGTGCCAGCAGCTTACCAGGGCACAATCAGCCCCAGCATTTT
V gene: TRBV10-3; J gene: TRBJ2-5; clone size: many; D gene: .; CDR3 protein: CAISVQKETQYF; CDR3 DNA: TGTGCCATCAGTGTACAGAAAGAGACCCAGTACTTC